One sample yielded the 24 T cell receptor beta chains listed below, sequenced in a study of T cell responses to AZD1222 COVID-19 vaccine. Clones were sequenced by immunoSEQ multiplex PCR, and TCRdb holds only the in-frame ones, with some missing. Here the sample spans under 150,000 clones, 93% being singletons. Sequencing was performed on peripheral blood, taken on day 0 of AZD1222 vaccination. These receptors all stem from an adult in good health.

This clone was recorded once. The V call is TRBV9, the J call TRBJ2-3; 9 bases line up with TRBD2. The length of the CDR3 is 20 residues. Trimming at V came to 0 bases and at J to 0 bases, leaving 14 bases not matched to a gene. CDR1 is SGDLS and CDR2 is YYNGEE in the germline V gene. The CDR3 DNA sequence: TGTGCCAGCAGCGTAGTGGGCGGGGGGGCCGCATCTCGCAGCACAGATACGCAGTATTTT. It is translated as CASSVVGGGAASRSTDTQYF.

The CDR3 DNA follows: TGCAGTGCTAGTTCGCTGGCGGGAGTAGTCGCTTGGGGCACCAATGAGCAGTTCTTC. This gives the protein CSASSLAGVVAWGTNEQFF. V and J are TRBV20-1 and TRBJ2-1; 7 nucleotides align to TRBD2. Germline trimming cut 3 bases from V and 6 bases from J; bases unmatched to any gene: 23. The germline V gene has CDR1 DFQATT and CDR2 SNEGSKA (reference sequence). This CDR3 is built from 19 residues.

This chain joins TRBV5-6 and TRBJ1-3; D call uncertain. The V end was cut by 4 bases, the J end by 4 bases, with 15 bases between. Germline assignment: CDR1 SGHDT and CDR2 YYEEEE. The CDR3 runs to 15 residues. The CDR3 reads CASSGGASAGNTIYF. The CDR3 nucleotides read TGTGCCAGCAGCGGCGGAGCGTCCGCGGGAAACACCATATATTTT.

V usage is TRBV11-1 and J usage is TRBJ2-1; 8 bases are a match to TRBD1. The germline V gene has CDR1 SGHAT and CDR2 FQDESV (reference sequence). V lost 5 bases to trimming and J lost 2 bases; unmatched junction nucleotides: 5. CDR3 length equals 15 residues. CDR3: CASSHVTGAYNEQFF. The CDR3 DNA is TGTGCCAGCAGCCACGTGACAGGGGCCTACAATGAGCAGTTCTTC. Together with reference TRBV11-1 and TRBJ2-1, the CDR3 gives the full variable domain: EAEVAQSPRYKITEKSQAVAFWCDPISGHATLYWYRQILGQGPELLVQFQDESVVDDSQLPKDRFSAERLKGVDSTLKIQPAELGDSAMYLCASSHVTGAYNEQFFGPGTRLTVL.

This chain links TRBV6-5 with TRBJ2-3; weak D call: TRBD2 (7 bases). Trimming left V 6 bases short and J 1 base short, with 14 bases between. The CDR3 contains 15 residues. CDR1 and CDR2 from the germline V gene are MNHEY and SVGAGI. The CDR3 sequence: CASSRLGGGTDTQYF. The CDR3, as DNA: TGTGCCAGCAGCCGTTTAGGGGGGGGCACAGATACGCAGTATTTT.

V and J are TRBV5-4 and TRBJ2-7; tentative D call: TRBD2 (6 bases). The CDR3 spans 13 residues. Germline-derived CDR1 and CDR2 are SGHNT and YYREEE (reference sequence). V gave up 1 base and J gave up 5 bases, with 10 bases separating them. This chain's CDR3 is CASSLIGGDEQYF. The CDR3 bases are TGTGCCAGCAGCTTGATCGGCGGGGACGAGCAGTACTTC.

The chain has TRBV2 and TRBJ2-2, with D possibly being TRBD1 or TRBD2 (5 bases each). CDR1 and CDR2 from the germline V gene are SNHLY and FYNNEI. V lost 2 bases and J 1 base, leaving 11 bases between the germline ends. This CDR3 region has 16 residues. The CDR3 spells CASSEKRGRNTGELFF. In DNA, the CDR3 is TGTGCCAGCAGTGAAAAGAGGGGTCGGAACACCGGGGAGCTGTTTTTT.

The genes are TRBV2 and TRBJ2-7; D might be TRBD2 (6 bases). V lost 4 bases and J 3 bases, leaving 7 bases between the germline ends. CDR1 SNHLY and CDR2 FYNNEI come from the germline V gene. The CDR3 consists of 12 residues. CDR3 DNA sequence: TGTGCCAGCAGTGGGACTATCTACGAGCAGTACTTC. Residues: CASSGTIYEQYF.

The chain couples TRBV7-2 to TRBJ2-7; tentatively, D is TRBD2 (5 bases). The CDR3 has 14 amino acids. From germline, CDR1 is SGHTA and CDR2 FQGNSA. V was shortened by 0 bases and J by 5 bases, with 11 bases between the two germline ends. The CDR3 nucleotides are TGTGCCAGCAGCTTAGCCGGGAACCCCCACGAGCAGTACTTC. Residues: CASSLAGNPHEQYF.

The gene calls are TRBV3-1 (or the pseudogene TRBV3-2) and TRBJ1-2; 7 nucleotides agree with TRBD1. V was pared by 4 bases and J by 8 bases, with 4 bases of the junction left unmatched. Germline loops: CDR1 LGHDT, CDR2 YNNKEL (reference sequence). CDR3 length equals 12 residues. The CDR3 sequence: CASSRTGTGYTF. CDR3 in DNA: TGTGCCAGCAGCCGGACAGGAACCGGCTACACCTTC.

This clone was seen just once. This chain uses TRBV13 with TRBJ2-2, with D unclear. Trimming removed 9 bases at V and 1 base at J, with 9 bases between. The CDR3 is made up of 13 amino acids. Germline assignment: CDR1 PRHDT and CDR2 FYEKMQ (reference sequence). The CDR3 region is CARVGQNTGELFF. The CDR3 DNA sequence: TGTGCCAGAGTAGGTCAGAACACCGGGGAGCTGTTTTTT. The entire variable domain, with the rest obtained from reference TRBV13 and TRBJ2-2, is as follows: AAGVIQSPRHLIKEKRETATLKCYPIPRHDTVYWYQQGPGQDPQFLISFYEKMQSDKGSIPDRFSAQQFSDYHSELNMSSLELGDSALYFCARVGQNTGELFFGEGSRLTVL.

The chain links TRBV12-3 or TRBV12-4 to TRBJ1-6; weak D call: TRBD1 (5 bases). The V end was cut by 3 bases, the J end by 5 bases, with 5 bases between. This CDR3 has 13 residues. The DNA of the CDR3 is TGTGCCAGCAGTTTGACAGATAATTCACCCCTCCACTTT. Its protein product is CASSLTDNSPLHF.

CDR3 amino acids: CASSQSNRGVASGYTF. The CDR3 nucleotides read TGTGCCAGCAGCCAATCGAACAGGGGAGTTGCCTCTGGCTACACCTTC. V usage is TRBV16 and J usage is TRBJ1-2; TRBD1 aligns across 7 bases. CDR1 is KGHSY, CDR2 FQNENV, per germline. The V and J ends lost 0 bases and 7 bases, in that order; junction bases with no gene match: 11. The CDR3 consists of 16 residues.

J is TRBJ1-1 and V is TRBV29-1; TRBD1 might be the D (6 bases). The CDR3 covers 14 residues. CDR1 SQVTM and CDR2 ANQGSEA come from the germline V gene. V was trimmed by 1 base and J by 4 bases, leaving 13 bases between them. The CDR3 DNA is TGCAGCGTTGAAGTGCCGGAGGGGGGCACTGAAGCTTTCTTT. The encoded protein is CSVEVPEGGTEAFF.

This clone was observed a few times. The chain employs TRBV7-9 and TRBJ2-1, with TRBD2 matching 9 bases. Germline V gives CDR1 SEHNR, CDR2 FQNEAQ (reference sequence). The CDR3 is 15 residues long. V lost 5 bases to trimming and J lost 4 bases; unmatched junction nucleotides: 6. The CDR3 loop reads CASSPPSGVYNEQFF. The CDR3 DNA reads TGTGCCAGCAGCCCACCTAGCGGGGTATACAATGAGCAGTTCTTC.

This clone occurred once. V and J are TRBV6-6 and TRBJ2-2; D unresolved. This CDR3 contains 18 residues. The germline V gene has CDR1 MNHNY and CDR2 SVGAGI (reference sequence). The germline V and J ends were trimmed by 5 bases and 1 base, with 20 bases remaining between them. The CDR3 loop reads CASSLLFGSQRNTGELFF. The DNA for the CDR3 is TGTGCCAGCAGTCTCTTATTTGGGTCTCAGCGGAACACCGGGGAGCTGTTTTTT.

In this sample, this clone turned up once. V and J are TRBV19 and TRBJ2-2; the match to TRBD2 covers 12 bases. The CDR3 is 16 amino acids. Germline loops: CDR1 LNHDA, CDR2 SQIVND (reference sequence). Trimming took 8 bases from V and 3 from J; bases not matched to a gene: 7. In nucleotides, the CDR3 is TGTGCCAGTTCCACCGGACTAGCGGGGTACACCGGGGAGCTGTTTTTT. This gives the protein CASSTGLAGYTGELFF.

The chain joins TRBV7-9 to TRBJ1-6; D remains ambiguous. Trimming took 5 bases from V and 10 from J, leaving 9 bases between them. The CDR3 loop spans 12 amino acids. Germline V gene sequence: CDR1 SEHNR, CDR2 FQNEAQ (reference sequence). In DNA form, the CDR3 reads TGTGCCAGCAGCGGGTATCCCTCACCCCTCCACTTT. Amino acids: CASSGYPSPLHF.

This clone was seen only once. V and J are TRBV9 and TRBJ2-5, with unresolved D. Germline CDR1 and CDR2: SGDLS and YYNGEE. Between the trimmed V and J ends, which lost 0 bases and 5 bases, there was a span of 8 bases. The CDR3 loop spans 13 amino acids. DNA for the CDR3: TGTGCCAGCAGCGTAGCTAAGGGTGAGACCCAGTACTTC. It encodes CASSVAKGETQYF.

The CDR3 region is CASSQDQFFAGELFF. The CDR3 DNA sequence: TGTGCCAGCAGCCAAGACCAGTTCTTCGCCGGGGAGCTGTTTTTT. This chain joins TRBV3-1 (or the pseudogene TRBV3-2) and TRBJ2-2, with D hard to call. Germline assignment: CDR1 LGHDT and CDR2 YNNKEL (reference sequence). The V gene lost 0 bases and the J gene lost 6 bases, with 11 bases spanning the gap. The CDR3 length is 15 residues.

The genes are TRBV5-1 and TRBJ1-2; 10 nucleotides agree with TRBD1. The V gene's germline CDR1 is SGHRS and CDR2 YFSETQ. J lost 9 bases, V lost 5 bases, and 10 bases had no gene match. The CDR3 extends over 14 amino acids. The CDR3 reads CASSFGTGVTRYTF. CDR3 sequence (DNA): TGCGCCAGCAGTTTCGGGACAGGGGTGACGCGCTACACCTTC.

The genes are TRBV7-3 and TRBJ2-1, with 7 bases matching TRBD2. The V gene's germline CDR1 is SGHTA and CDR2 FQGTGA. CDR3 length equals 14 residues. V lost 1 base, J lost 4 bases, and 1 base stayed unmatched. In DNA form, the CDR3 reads TGTGCCAGCAGCTTAAGGGGAGGGTACAATGAGCAGTTCTTC. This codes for CASSLRGGYNEQFF.

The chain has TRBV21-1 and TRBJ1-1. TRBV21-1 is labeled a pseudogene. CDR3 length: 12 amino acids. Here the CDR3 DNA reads TGTGCCAGCAAGGGAGAGAACACTGAAGCTTTCTTT. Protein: CASKGENTEAFF.

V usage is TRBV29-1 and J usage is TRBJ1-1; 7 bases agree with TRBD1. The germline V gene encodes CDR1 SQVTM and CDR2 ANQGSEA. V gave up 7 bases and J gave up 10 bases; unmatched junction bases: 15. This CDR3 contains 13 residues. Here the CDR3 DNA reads TGCAGCGCCCAGGGGGGGGCGCGTAAGGCAGCTTTCTTT. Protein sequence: CSAQGGARKAAFF. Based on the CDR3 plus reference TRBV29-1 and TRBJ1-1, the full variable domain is SAVISQKPSRDICQRGTSLTIQCQVDSQVTMMFWYRQQPGQSLTLIATANQGSEATYESGFVIDKFPISRPNLTFSTLTVSNMSPEDSSIYLCSAQGGARKAAFFGQGTRLTVV.